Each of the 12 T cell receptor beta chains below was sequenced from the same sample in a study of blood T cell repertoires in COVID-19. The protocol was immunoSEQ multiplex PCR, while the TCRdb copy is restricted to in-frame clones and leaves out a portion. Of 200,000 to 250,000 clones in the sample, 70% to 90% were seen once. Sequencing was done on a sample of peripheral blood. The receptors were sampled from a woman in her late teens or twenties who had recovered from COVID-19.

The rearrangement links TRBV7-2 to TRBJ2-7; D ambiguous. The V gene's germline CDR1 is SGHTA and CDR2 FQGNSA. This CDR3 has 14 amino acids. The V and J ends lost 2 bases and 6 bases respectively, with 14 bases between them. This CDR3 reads CASSLYPVSPEQYF. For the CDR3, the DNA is TGTGCCAGCAGCTTATATCCAGTGTCCCCCGAGCAGTACTTC.

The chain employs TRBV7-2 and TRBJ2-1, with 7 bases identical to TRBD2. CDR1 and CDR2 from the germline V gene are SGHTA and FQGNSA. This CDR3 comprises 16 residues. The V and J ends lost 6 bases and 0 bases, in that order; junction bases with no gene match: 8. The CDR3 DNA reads TGTGCCAGCAGTCGCACCGGGACTACCTCCTACAATGAGCAGTTCTTC. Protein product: CASSRTGTTSYNEQFF. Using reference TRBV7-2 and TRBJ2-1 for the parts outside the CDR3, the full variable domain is GAGVSQSPSNKVTEKGKDVELRCDPISGHTALYWYRQSLGQGLEFLIYFQGNSAPDKSGLPSDRFSAERTGGSVSTLTIQRTQQEDSAVYLCASSRTGTTSYNEQFFGPGTRLTVL.

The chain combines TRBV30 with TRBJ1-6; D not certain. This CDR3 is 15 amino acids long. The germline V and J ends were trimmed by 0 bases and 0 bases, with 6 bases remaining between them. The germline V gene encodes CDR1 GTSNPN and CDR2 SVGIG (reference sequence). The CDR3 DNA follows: TGTGCCTGGAGTGTCCCCAGCTCCTATAATTCACCCCTCCACTTT. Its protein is CAWSVPSSYNSPLHF.

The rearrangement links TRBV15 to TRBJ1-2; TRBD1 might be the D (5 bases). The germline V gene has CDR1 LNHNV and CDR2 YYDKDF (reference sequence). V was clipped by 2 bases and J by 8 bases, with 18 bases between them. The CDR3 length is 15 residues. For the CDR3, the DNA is TGTGCCACCAGCAGACCTACAACAGGATTCGGAGGCTACACCTTC. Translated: CATSRPTTGFGGYTF.

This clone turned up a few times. As DNA, the CDR3 is TGTGCCAGCAGCCCGGGGGGGAGCGGTGAGCAGTTCTTC. It is translated as CASSPGGSGEQFF. The chain has TRBV5-4 and TRBJ2-1; TRBD2 aligns across 8 bases. The junction had 6 bases not matched to a gene; V was cut back by 4 bases and J by 9 bases. The CDR3 contains 13 residues. Germline CDR1 is SGHNT and CDR2 is YYREEE (reference sequence). Looking up the rest from reference TRBV5-4 and TRBJ2-1 gives the full variable domain: ETGVTQSPTHLIKTRGQQVTLRCSSQSGHNTVSWYQQALGQGPQFIFQYYREEENGRGNFPPRFSGLQFPNYSSELNVNALELDDSALYLCASSPGGSGEQFFGPGTRLTVL.

CDR3 protein: CASSIGGQGGETQYF. The CDR3 DNA sequence: TGTGCCAGTAGTATAGGAGGACAGGGGGGCGAGACCCAGTACTTC. The V and J genes are TRBV19 and TRBJ2-5, with TRBD1 matching 10 bases. In germline, CDR1 is LNHDA, CDR2 SQIVND (reference sequence). This CDR3 has 15 residues. V shed 1 base, J shed 5 bases, and the junction held 4 bases outside the gene matches.

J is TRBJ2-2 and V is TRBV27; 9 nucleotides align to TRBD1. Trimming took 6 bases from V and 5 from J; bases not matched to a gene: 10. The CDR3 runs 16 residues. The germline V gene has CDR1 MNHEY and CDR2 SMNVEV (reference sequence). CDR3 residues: CASSGLGQGWTGELFF. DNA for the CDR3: TGTGCCAGCAGCGGGTTGGGACAGGGATGGACCGGGGAGCTGTTTTTT.

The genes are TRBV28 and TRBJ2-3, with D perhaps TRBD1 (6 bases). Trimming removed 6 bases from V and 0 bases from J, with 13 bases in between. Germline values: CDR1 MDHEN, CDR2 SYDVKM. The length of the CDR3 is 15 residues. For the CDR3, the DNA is TGTGCCAGCAGGTTAACCCAGGGGAGCACAGATACGCAGTATTTT. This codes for CASRLTQGSTDTQYF.

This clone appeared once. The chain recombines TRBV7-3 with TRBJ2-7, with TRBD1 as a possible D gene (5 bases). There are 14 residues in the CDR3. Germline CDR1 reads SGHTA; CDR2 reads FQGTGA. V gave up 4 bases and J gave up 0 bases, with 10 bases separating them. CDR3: CASSSDTSSYEQYF. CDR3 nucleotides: TGTGCCAGCAGCTCGGACACGAGCTCCTACGAGCAGTACTTC.

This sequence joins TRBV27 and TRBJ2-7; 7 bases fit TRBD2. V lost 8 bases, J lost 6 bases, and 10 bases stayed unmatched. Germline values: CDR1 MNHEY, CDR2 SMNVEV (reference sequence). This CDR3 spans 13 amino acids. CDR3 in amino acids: CASRLEGRGEQYF. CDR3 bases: TGTGCCAGCCGCCTCGAAGGGAGGGGCGAGCAGTACTTC.

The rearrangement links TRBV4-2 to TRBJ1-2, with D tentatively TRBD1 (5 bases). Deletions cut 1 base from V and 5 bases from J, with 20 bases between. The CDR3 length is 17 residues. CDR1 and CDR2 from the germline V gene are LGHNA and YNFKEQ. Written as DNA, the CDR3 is TGTGCCAGCAGCCAAGGTGAGGAGGGACGGGGCGATTATGGCTACACCTTC. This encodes CASSQGEEGRGDYGYTF.

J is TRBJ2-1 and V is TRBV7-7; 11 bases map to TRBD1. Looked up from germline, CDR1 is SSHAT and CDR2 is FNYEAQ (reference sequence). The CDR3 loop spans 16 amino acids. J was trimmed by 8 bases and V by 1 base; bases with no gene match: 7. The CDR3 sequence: CASSLGGTGGNDEQFF. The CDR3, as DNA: TGTGCCAGCAGCTTAGGCGGGACAGGGGGTAACGATGAGCAGTTCTTC.